Below are 29 T cell receptor beta chains sequenced from a single sample in a study of T cell changes during pregnancy in multiple sclerosis. Repertoires were generated with immunoSEQ multiplex PCR, while TCRdb's copy carries only in-frame clones and drops some. The data show some 89,000 clones, approximately 94% seen once. Sequences were derived from peripheral blood, sampled in the third trimester of pregnancy. The receptors here all came from a female donor with multiple sclerosis, enrolled in a pregnancy study.

The genes are TRBV4-2 and TRBJ1-1; a possible D gene is TRBD1 (5 bases). V dropped 8 bases and J dropped 1 base, with 11 bases sitting between them. CDR1 is LGHNA and CDR2 is YNFKEQ in the germline V gene. The CDR3 has 13 residues. The CDR3 reads CASSTGGNTEAFF. The DNA for the CDR3 is TGTGCCAGCTCCACAGGTGGGAACACTGAAGCTTTCTTT.

The chain couples TRBV2 to TRBJ2-4; D remains ambiguous. The CDR3 runs to 12 residues. The V gene's germline CDR1 is SNHLY and CDR2 FYNNEI. V lost 8 bases, J lost 1 base, and 6 bases lay in between. The CDR3 protein is CASVSAKNIQYF. CDR3 DNA: TGTGCCAGCGTGTCGGCCAAAAACATTCAGTACTTC. Variable domain in full (rest from reference TRBV2 and TRBJ2-4): EPEVTQTPSHQVTQMGQEVILRCVPISNHLYFYWYRQILGQKVEFLVSFYNNEISEKSEIFDDQFSVERPDGSNFTLKIRSTKLEDSAMYFCASVSAKNIQYFGAGTRLSVL.

The chain uses TRBV10-2 and TRBJ2-7, with 8 bases aligning to TRBD1. CDR3 length: 13 residues. J gave up 4 bases and V 5 bases, and 4 bases lay outside the gene matches. Germline loops: CDR1 WSHSY, CDR2 SAAADI. The CDR3 is CASSQGAGYEQYF. In nucleotides, the CDR3 is TGCGCCAGCAGTCAGGGGGCAGGTTACGAGCAGTACTTC.

The rearrangement links TRBV14 to TRBJ2-3; 7 bases are shared with TRBD2. The germline V gene has CDR1 SGHDN and CDR2 FVKESK. J was trimmed by 8 bases and V by 1 base; bases with no gene match: 15. The CDR3 has 17 amino acids. The CDR3 DNA follows: TGTGCCAGCAGCCAAGCACTAGCGAACACAGCCAGAGGTACGCAGTATTTT. It encodes CASSQALANTARGTQYF.

The J gene is TRBJ1-5, the V gene TRBV19; the D gene is possibly TRBD1 (5 bases). The CDR3 has 16 amino acids. In germline, CDR1 is LNHDA, CDR2 SQIVND (reference sequence). V gave up 4 bases and J gave up 0 bases, with 13 bases separating them. The CDR3 DNA is TGTGCCAGTAGTAATCACCGACAGTATAGCAATCAGCCCCAGCATTTT. It yields the protein CASSNHRQYSNQPQHF.

The V and J genes are TRBV9 and TRBJ2-6; the D gene is possibly TRBD1 (6 bases). The CDR3 spans 20 residues. CDR1 SGDLS and CDR2 YYNGEE come from the germline V gene. The V gene lost 0 bases and the J gene lost 0 bases, with 19 bases spanning the gap. The CDR3 spells CASSVGGKGGQLSGANVLTF. Written as DNA, the CDR3 is TGTGCCAGCAGCGTAGGAGGGAAGGGTGGACAGCTCTCTGGGGCCAACGTCCTGACTTTC.

This clone was recorded once. The chain combines TRBV7-9 with TRBJ2-7, with a weak D call TRBD1 (5 bases). CDR1 is SEHNR and CDR2 is FQNEAQ in the germline V gene (reference sequence). CDR3 length equals 12 residues. The ends were cut back, 4 bases at V and 3 bases at J, with 7 bases in the middle. As DNA, the CDR3 is TGTGCCAGCAGCTATGACAGCTACGAGCAGTACTTC. Translated, it gives CASSYDSYEQYF. Full variable domain (remainder filled in from reference TRBV7-9 and TRBJ2-7): DTGVSQNPRHKITKRGQNVTFRCDPISEHNRLYWYRQTLGQGPEFLTYFQNEAQLEKSRLLSDRFSAERPKGSFSTLEIQRTEQGDSAMYLCASSYDSYEQYFGPGTRLTVT.

The chain is built from TRBV25-1 and TRBJ2-2; D may be TRBD1 (6 bases). Trimming took off 5 bases at V and 1 base at J, with 17 bases between the two ends. The CDR3 loop spans 17 amino acids. Germline CDR1 and CDR2: MGHDK and SYGVNS. The CDR3 reads CASSPQKGDGNTGELFF. In DNA, the CDR3 is TGTGCCAGCAGTCCTCAAAAGGGGGACGGGAACACCGGGGAGCTGTTTTTT.

This chain connects TRBV5-1 to TRBJ2-3; D unresolved. Germline CDR1 and CDR2: SGHRS and YFSETQ. Trimming pared 1 base from V and 2 bases from J, leaving 5 bases between. This CDR3 has 13 residues. This CDR3 is CASSLPSTDTQYF. CDR3 nucleotides: TGCGCCAGCAGCTTGCCGTCCACAGATACGCAGTATTTT.

This rearrangement joins TRBV4-2 to TRBJ1-6; D is undetermined. Germline CDR1 is LGHNA and CDR2 is YNFKEQ. This CDR3 has 15 residues. The V and J ends lost 1 base and 2 bases respectively, with 6 bases between them. This CDR3 reads CASSQVSTYNSPLHF. CDR3 sequence (DNA): TGTGCCAGCAGCCAAGTGAGCACCTATAATTCACCCCTCCACTTT.

The chain couples TRBV7-9 to TRBJ2-5; TRBD2 aligns across 8 bases. In germline, CDR1 is SEHNR, CDR2 FQNEAQ (reference sequence). The CDR3 is 13 residues long. Trimming took 5 bases from V and 3 from J; bases not matched to a gene: 2. In DNA, the CDR3 is TGTGCCAGCAGCCTCGGGGGGGAAGAGACCCAGTACTTC. Protein product: CASSLGGEETQYF.

The rearrangement joins TRBV11-3 to TRBJ2-7; D might be TRBD1 (5 bases). Germline CDR1 and CDR2: SGHNT and YENEEA. This CDR3 spans 12 amino acids. Trimming took off 2 bases at V and 5 bases at J, with 7 bases between the two ends. This chain's CDR3 is CASSLKGDEQYF. In DNA, the CDR3 is TGTGCCAGCAGCTTAAAAGGGGACGAGCAGTACTTC.

V and J are TRBV5-1 and TRBJ2-1; tentative D call: TRBD1 (5 bases). The CDR3 length is 13 residues. Germline CDR1 is SGHRS and CDR2 is YFSETQ. V was clipped by 0 bases and J by 5 bases, with 6 bases between them. CDR3 residues: CASSLATDNEQFF. CDR3 coding DNA: TGCGCCAGCAGCTTGGCGACAGACAATGAGCAGTTCTTC.

Note on this clone: Other nucleotide sequences in the sample specify the same CDR3. The CDR3 DNA is TGTGCCAGCAGCTCCGGACTAGCGGGGAATGAGCAGTTCTTC. As protein: CASSSGLAGNEQFF. The rearrangement uses TRBV5-6 and TRBJ2-1; TRBD2 matches at 12 bases. This CDR3 is built from 14 residues. Trimming took 3 bases from V and 7 from J; bases not matched to a gene: 2. The germline V gene has CDR1 SGHDT and CDR2 YYEEEE.

The chain uses TRBV9 and TRBJ2-5, with 7 nucleotides matching TRBD2. The CDR3 loop spans 14 amino acids. J was trimmed by 2 bases and V by 0 bases; bases with no gene match: 1. From germline, CDR1 is SGDLS and CDR2 YYNGEE. In DNA, the CDR3 is TGTGCCAGCAGCGTAGTGGGGGGGCAAGAGACCCAGTACTTC. Amino acids: CASSVVGGQETQYF.

V is TRBV2 and J is TRBJ2-3; 7 bases map to TRBD2. After removal of 6 bases from V and 4 bases from J, the junction contained 4 bases not matched to a gene. The CDR3 has 13 amino acids. Germline loops: CDR1 SNHLY, CDR2 FYNNEI. CDR3 bases: TGTGCCAGCAGAGGACTAGAGTCAGATACGCAGTATTTT. This gives the protein CASRGLESDTQYF.

The gene calls are TRBV7-2 and TRBJ2-7; tentatively, D is TRBD2 (5 bases). CDR3 length equals 15 residues. V was shortened by 4 bases and J by 6 bases, with 19 bases between the two germline ends. CDR1 and CDR2 (germline): SGHTA, FQGNSA. The CDR3 loop is CASSSSPGQAGEQYF. CDR3 bases: TGTGCCAGCAGCTCAAGTCCGGGCCAGGCGGGCGAGCAGTACTTC.

This clone has only one observation. This chain joins TRBV7-6 and TRBJ1-4; the D gene is possibly TRBD1 (6 bases). The germline V and J ends were trimmed by 7 bases and 7 bases, with 25 bases remaining between them. The V gene's germline CDR1 is SGHVS and CDR2 FNYEAQ. The CDR3 has 17 residues. Here the CDR3 DNA reads TGTGCCAGCAAGCCCCGGCCAGGGGATCTAACAAGTGAAAAACTGTTTTTT. Translated: CASKPRPGDLTSEKLFF. Variable domain in full (rest from reference TRBV7-6 and TRBJ1-4): GAGVSQSPRYKVTKRGQDVALRCDPISGHVSLYWYRQALGQGPEFLTYFNYEAQQDKSGLPNDRFSAERPEGSISTLTIQRTEQRDSAMYRCASKPRPGDLTSEKLFFGSGTQLSVL.

The rearrangement links TRBV18 to TRBJ2-7; D might be TRBD2 (6 bases). CDR1 is KGHSH, CDR2 LQKENI, per germline. The CDR3 spans 15 residues. Trimming removed 3 bases at V and 5 bases at J, with 17 bases between. The CDR3: CASSPPGTLFHEQYF. In DNA, the CDR3 is TGTGCCAGCTCACCTCCCGGGACTCTCTTCCACGAGCAGTACTTC. The full variable domain, with the rest looked up from reference TRBV18 and TRBJ2-7, is NAGVMQNPRHLVRRRGQEARLRCSPMKGHSHVYWYRQLPEEGLKFMVYLQKENIIDESGMPKERFSAEFPKEGPSILRIQQVVRGDSAAYFCASSPPGTLFHEQYFGPGTRLTVT.

The chain combines TRBV4-1 with TRBJ2-7; 7 nucleotides agree with TRBD2. Germline CDR1 and CDR2: MGHRA and YSYEKL. After removal of 0 bases from V and 2 bases from J, the junction contained 4 bases not matched to a gene. This CDR3 has 15 residues. This chain's CDR3 is CASSQDFGGAYEQYF. The CDR3, as DNA: TGCGCCAGCAGCCAAGATTTTGGGGGGGCCTACGAGCAGTACTTC.

This clone was recorded only once. The rearrangement links TRBV5-4 to TRBJ1-6; TRBD1 agrees at 10 bases. Germline V gene data show CDR1 as SGHNT and CDR2 as YYREEE (reference sequence). V was pared by 0 bases and J by 8 bases, with 8 bases of the junction left unmatched. The CDR3 covers 17 residues. The CDR3 nucleotides are TGTGCCAGCAGCTTGGAACCGGGACAGGGGTCGCATTCACCCCTCCACTTT. Its protein product is CASSLEPGQGSHSPLHF.

This clone came up a few times. The CDR3 nucleotides read TGTGCCAGCAGGACCTTACGGGAGGGCAATGAAAAACTGTTTTTT. Its translation is CASRTLREGNEKLFF. The V call is TRBV27, the J call TRBJ1-4; D is uncertain. V lost 6 bases and J lost 5, with 16 bases in between. Germline CDR1 MNHEY, CDR2 SMNVEV (reference sequence). This CDR3 is built from 15 residues. Full variable domain (rest looked up from reference TRBV27 and TRBJ1-4): EAQVTQNPRYLITVTGKKLTVTCSQNMNHEYMSWYRQDPGLGLRQIYYSMNVEVTDKGDVPEGYKVSRKEKRNFPLILESPSPNQTSLYFCASRTLREGNEKLFFGSGTQLSVL.

This rearrangement joins TRBV13 to TRBJ2-1, with D hard to call. The V and J ends lost 5 bases and 6 bases respectively, with 8 bases between them. The CDR3 contains 12 residues. Germline lookup yields CDR1 PRHDT and CDR2 FYEKMQ (reference sequence). CDR3 coding DNA: TGTGCCAGCAGCCCGACGGGCAATGAGCAGTTCTTC. Protein product: CASSPTGNEQFF.

The chain has TRBV7-4 and TRBJ1-5; TRBD1 matches at 9 bases. This CDR3 region has 17 residues. The V gene's germline CDR1 is SGHVT and CDR2 SQSDAQ. Trimming cost V 3 bases and J 3 bases; bases outside gene matches: 9. The CDR3 region is CASSFPRQGDNNQPQHF. In DNA, the CDR3 is TGTGCCAGCAGCTTTCCGCGACAGGGGGATAACAATCAGCCCCAGCATTTT.

V and J are TRBV9 and TRBJ1-6; D not certain. Germline V gene data show CDR1 as SGDLS and CDR2 as YYNGEE. The CDR3 covers 15 residues. V was clipped by 2 bases and J by 4 bases, with 10 bases between them. The CDR3 region has the DNA TGTGCCAGCAGCGTCTCCGTCCTTTATAATTCACCCCTCCACTTT. This encodes CASSVSVLYNSPLHF.

V is TRBV5-1 and J is TRBJ2-2; TRBD2 matches at 13 bases. Trimming cost V 4 bases and J 1 base; bases outside gene matches: 10. CDR1 is SGHRS, CDR2 YFSETQ, per germline. The CDR3 runs to 19 residues. The CDR3 DNA reads as TGCGCCAGCAGCGCTAGACTAGCGGGGGGACCTAAGAACACCGGGGAGCTGTTTTTT. This gives the protein CASSARLAGGPKNTGELFF.

This clone was detected only a few times. DNA for the CDR3: TGCGCCAGCAGTGTAGCCGACTCCTACGAGCAGTACTTC. Protein product: CASSVADSYEQYF. This chain links TRBV10-1 with TRBJ2-7; D is uncertain. The V gene lost 4 bases and the J gene lost 0 bases, with 7 bases spanning the gap. The CDR3 contains 13 residues. Germline V gene data show CDR1 as WNHNN and CDR2 as SYGVQD (reference sequence).

The chain combines TRBV6-1 with TRBJ2-2; 7 bases align to TRBD2. After removal of 6 bases from V and 8 bases from J, the junction contained 9 bases not matched to a gene. The CDR3 loop spans 14 amino acids. Germline lookup yields CDR1 MNHNS and CDR2 SASEGT. CDR3 loop: CASRGRAGEGELFF. The DNA of the CDR3 is TGTGCCAGCAGGGGCAGGGCGGGAGAGGGGGAGCTGTTTTTT.

The chain links TRBV19 to TRBJ2-3, with TRBD2 matching 10 bases. This CDR3 contains 13 residues. In germline, CDR1 is LNHDA, CDR2 SQIVND (reference sequence). With V trimmed by 10 bases and J by 1 base, 2 bases remained unmatched. The CDR3 DNA sequence: TGTGCCATTGGGACTAGCGGCACAGATACGCAGTATTTT. Translating gives CAIGTSGTDTQYF.